The following is a TCR beta chain sequence with its context. Antigen specificity is unknown. This entry belongs to a study of neoadjuvant nivolumab and ipilimumab in lung cancer. This CDR3 region has 13 residues. Germline values: CDR1 MNHNS, CDR2 SASEGT. Deletions cut 7 bases from V and 3 bases from J, with 10 bases between. Findings and caveats of the study: Only two of four nivolumab-treated tumors gained richness and clonality by surgery. Pathologic regression was not significantly tied to TCR clonality.

Produced via immunoSEQ multiplex PCR; TCRdb's table is partial and in-frame only. The top ten clones hold 5.5% to 7.5% of a sample with about 26,000 clones, roughly 80% of them seen once. The rearrangement joins TRBV6-1 to TRBJ1-5; D not certain. Here the sequenced sample was peripheral blood, taken before neoadjuvant nivolumab, alone or with ipilimumab. This receptor was taken from an adult with non-small cell lung cancer. CDR3 nucleotide sequence: TGTGCCAGCACCAACAGTTTCAATCAGCCCCAGCATTTT. Encoded protein: CASTNSFNQPQHF.